This passage covers 2 T cell receptor beta chains from one sample sequenced in a study of T-cell memory formation after mild COVID-19. TCRdb processed the 5' RACE reads anew with MiXCR; each CDR3 protein has one entry. The repertoire consists of fewer than 500,000 distinct CDR3 sequences, with 20% to 30% occurring once and the leading ten covering under 15%. The sample consisted of PBMCs or a T cell subset sorted from them (not recorded which). These receptors were taken from an adult woman who had mild COVID-19 (a few samples of this study predate the infection). Cell type and time point are not known.

The CDR3 protein is CASSPPGLLAGRVEFF. The CDR3 nucleotides are TGTGCCAGCTCACCACCGGGCCTATTAGCGGGACGGGTTGAGTTCTTC. The chain links TRBV18 to TRBJ2-1; TRBD2 matches at 8 bases. The germline CDR1 and CDR2 sequences are KGHSH and LQKENI. The CDR3 has 16 residues. The V gene end was trimmed by 0 bases and the J gene end by 14 bases; junction bases not matched to a gene: 15.

The sample holds a few counts of this clonotype. The chain combines TRBV11-2 with TRBJ1-4; 8 bases map to TRBD1. CDR3 length: 15 residues. V lost 4 bases to trimming and J lost 7 bases; unmatched junction nucleotides: 8. Germline CDR1 SGHAT, CDR2 FQNNGV. CDR3 DNA: TGTGCCAGCAGCTCCGCTGGGACAGGACGTGAAAAACTGTTTTTT. This codes for CASSSAGTGREKLFF.